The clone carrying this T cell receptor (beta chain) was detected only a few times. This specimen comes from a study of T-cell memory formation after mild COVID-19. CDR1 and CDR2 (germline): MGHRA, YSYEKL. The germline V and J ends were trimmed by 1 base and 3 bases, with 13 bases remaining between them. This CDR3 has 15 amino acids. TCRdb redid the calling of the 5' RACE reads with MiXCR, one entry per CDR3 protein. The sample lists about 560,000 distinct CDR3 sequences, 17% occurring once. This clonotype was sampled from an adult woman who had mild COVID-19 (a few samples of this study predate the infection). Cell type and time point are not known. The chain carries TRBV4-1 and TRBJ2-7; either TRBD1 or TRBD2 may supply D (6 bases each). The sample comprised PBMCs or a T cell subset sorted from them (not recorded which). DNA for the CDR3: TGCGCCAGCAGCCAAGGCCTTAAGGGGGGCTACGAGCAGTACTTC. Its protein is CASSQGLKGGYEQYF.